This entry lists 3 T cell receptor beta chains sequenced from one sample in a study of CD8+CD57+ T cells in acquired aplastic anemia. TCR beta VDJ combinations and CDR3 sequences were profiled from genomic DNA. TCRdb redid the calling of the reads with MiXCR, one entry per CDR3 protein. The sample has 400,000 to 450,000 distinct CDR3 sequences, 65% to 80% seen once. The sequenced material came from sorted CD4+, CD8+, or CD8+CD57+ T cells (not recorded which) from PBMCs. The receptors come from a human donor in good health, serving as a control.

V gene TRBV7-2 combines with J gene TRBJ2-7, with 9 bases lining up with TRBD2. This CDR3 spans 14 amino acids. Trimming took 9 bases from V and 6 from J; bases not matched to a gene: 12. The germline V gene has CDR1 SGHTA and CDR2 FQGNSA. The CDR3 sequence: CASSEVAGVPEQYF. The CDR3 DNA follows: TGTGCCAGTTCGGAGGTAGCGGGAGTCCCCGAGCAGTACTTC. Variable domain in full (rest from reference TRBV7-2 and TRBJ2-7): GAGVSQSPSNKVTEKGKDVELRCDPISGHTALYWYRQSLGQGLEFLIYFQGNSAPDKSGLPSDRFSAERTGGSVSTLTIQRTQQEDSAVYLCASSEVAGVPEQYFGPGTRLTVT.

The table lists this clonotype with many counts. The CDR3 nucleotides are TGCAGTGCTAGAGATTCTCCGGGACTAGGAACCGGGGAGCTGTTTTTT. This codes for CSARDSPGLGTGELFF. The rearrangement joins TRBV20-1 to TRBJ2-2, with TRBD2 matching 8 bases. From germline, CDR1 is DFQATT and CDR2 SNEGSKA (reference sequence). The CDR3 is 16 amino acids. The V and J ends lost 0 bases and 5 bases, in that order; junction bases with no gene match: 8.

Worth noting for this clonotype: This CDR3 fails to terminate in the conserved phenylalanine or tryptophan, so it likely reflects a read error. Because the CDR3's place on the DNA is in doubt, the DNA is left out and the CDR3 is given as listed by TCRdb. V and J are TRBV7-2 and TRBJ1-5; TRBD1, the table's D call, lacks a check against the DNA. Germline CDR1 SGHTA, CDR2 FQGNSA. The CDR3 is 13 amino acids in total, end residues counted. CDR3 sequence: CATSRGDSTYEQY.